Sequencing of this T cell receptor beta chain was carried out in a study of control samples from healthy donors and cancer patients. Profiling relied on immunoSEQ multiplex PCR, and the TCRdb table lists in-frame clones only, not all of them. In the table there are more than 85,000 clones, just over 90% of which are singletons. Germline loops: CDR1 LGHDT, CDR2 YNNKEL (reference sequence). There are 14 residues in the CDR3. The V segment lost 4 bases and the J segment 3 bases; nucleotides outside the gene matches: 2. This chain links TRBV3-1 (or the pseudogene TRBV3-2) with TRBJ2-2; 7 bases are a match to TRBD1. The TCR originated in a human donor in good health. The donor label of this sample is uncertain. The source material was blood. The CDR3 nucleotides are TGTGCCAGCAGCCTACAGGGGTACACCGGGGAGCTGTTTTTT. Encoded protein: CASSLQGYTGELFF.